This T cell receptor beta chain was identified in a study of T cells in Graves' hyperthyroidism and ophthalmopathy. This clonotype was detected only a few times. Template material for amplifying TCR beta CDR3 regions consisted of RNA transcripts. Primed by the HTBI set, a first-round RT-PCR was run on the TCR CDR3. TCRdb called the multiplex PCR reads again in MiXCR, with one record for every CDR3 protein. The data contain about 380,000 distinct CDR3 sequences, under 20% of them singletons. The sample consisted of blood. This clonotype originated in a man aged 18 to 30 with Graves' ophthalmopathy.

The CDR3 here is CAIRGQGAANEKLFF. Here the CDR3 DNA reads TGTGCCATCAGGGGACAGGGGGCGGCTAATGAAAAACTGTTTTTT. The rearrangement joins TRBV10-3 to TRBJ1-4, with 12 bases that match TRBD1. The CDR3 sequence is 15 residues long. CDR1 ENHRY and CDR2 SYGVKD come from the germline V gene. The V segment lost 6 bases and the J segment 3 bases; nucleotides outside the gene matches: 2.